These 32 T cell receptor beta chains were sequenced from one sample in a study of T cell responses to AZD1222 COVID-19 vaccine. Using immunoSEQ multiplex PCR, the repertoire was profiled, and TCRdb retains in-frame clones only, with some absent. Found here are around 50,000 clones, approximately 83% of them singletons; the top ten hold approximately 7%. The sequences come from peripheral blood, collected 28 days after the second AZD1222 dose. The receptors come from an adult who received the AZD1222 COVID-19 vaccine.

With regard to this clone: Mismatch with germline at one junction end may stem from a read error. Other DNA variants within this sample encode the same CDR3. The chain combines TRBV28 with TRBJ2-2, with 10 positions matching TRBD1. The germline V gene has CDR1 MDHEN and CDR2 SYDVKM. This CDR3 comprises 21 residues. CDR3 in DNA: TGTGCCAGCTTTTCGCGACAGGGGGCGACCTCTGGTATTAGGGGAGCCGGAGAGCTGTTTTTT. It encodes CASFSRQGATSGIRGAGELFF. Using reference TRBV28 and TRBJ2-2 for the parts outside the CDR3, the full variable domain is DVKVTQSSRYLVKRTGEKVFLECVQDMDHENMFWYRQDPGLGLRLIYFSYDVKMKEKGDIPEGYSVSREKKERFSLILESASTNQTSMYLCASFSRQGATSGIRGAGELFFGEGSRLTVL.

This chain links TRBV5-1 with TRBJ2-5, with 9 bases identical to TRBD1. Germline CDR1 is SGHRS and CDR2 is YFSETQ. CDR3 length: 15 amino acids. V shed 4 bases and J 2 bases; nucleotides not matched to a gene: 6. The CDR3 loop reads CASSLRGTGQETQYF. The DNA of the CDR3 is TGCGCCAGCAGCCTAAGGGGGACAGGGCAAGAGACCCAGTACTTC.

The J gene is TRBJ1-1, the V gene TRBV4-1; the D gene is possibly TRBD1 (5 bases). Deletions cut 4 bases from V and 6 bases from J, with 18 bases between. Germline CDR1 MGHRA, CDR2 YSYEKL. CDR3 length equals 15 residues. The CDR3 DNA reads TGCGCCAGCAGCCTCCTCAGGAGGGGCCTGGCTGAAGCTTTCTTT. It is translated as CASSLLRRGLAEAFF.

The chain's CDR3 is CASSRQTGSGYF. Here the CDR3 DNA reads TGTGCCAGCAGCAGACAAACAGGGAGCGGGTACTTC. V is TRBV21-1 and J is TRBJ2-7; whether TRBD1, the table's D call, matches the DNA was not checked. TRBV21-1 constitutes a pseudogene. This CDR3 spans 12 amino acids.

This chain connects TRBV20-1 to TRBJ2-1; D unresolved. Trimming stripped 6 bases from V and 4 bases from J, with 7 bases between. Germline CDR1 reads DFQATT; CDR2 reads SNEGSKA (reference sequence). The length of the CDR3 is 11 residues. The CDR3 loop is CSADQYNEQFF. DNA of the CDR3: TGCAGTGCCGACCAATACAATGAGCAGTTCTTC.

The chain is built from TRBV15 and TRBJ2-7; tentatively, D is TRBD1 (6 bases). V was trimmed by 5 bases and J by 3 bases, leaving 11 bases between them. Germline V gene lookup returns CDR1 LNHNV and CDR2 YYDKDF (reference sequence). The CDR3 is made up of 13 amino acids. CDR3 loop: CATSPQGGYEQYF. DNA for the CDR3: TGTGCCACCAGCCCGCAAGGGGGCTACGAGCAGTACTTC.

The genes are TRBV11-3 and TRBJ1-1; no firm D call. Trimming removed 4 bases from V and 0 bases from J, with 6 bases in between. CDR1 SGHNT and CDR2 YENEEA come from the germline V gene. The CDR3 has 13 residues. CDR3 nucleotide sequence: TGTGCCAGCAGCTCTAATCTGAACACTGAAGCTTTCTTT. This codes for CASSSNLNTEAFF.

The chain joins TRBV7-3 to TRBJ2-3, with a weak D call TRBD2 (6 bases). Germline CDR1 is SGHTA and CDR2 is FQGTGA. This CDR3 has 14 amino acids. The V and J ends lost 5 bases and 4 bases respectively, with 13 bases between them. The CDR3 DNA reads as TGTGCCAGCAGCCGCGGGACTTCTCCAGATACGCAGTATTTT. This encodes CASSRGTSPDTQYF.

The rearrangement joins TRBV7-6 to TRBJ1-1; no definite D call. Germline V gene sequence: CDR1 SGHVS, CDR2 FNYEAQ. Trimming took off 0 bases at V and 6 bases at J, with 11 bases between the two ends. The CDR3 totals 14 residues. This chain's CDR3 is CASSLARESAEAFF. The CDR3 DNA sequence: TGTGCCAGCAGCTTAGCGCGGGAAAGCGCTGAAGCTTTCTTT. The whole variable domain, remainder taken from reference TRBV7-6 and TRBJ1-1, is GAGVSQSPRYKVTKRGQDVALRCDPISGHVSLYWYRQALGQGPEFLTYFNYEAQQDKSGLPNDRFSAERPEGSISTLTIQRTEQRDSAMYRCASSLARESAEAFFGQGTRLTVV.

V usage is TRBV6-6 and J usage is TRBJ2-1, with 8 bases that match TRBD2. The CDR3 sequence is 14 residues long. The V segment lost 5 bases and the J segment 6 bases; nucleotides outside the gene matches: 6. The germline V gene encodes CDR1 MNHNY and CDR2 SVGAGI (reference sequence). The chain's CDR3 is CASSTAGTSNEQFF. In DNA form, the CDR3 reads TGTGCCAGCAGTACGGCCGGGACTAGCAATGAGCAGTTCTTC.

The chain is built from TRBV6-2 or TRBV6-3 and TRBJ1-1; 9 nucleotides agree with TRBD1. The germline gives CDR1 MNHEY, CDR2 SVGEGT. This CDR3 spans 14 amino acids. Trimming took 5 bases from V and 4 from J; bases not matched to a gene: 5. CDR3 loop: CASSPTGGITEAFF. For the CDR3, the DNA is TGTGCCAGCAGTCCCACAGGGGGCATCACTGAAGCTTTCTTT.

CDR3 DNA: TGTGCCAGTCGAGACAGGGACCTTATCGGCACTGAAGCTTTCTTT. Amino acid sequence: CASRDRDLIGTEAFF. This chain uses TRBV19 with TRBJ1-1, with 7 bases identical to TRBD1. The CDR3 covers 15 residues. The germline gives CDR1 LNHDA, CDR2 SQIVND (reference sequence). The V segment lost 8 bases and the J segment 4 bases; nucleotides outside the gene matches: 13.

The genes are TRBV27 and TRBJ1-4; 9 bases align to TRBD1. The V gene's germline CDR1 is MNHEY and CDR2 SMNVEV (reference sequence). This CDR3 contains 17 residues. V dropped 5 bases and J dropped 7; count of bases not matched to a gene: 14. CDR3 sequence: CASSLGDRESTVEKLFF. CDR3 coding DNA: TGTGCCAGCAGTCTCGGGGACAGGGAGAGTACCGTTGAAAAACTGTTTTTT. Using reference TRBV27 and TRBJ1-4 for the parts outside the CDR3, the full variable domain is EAQVTQNPRYLITVTGKKLTVTCSQNMNHEYMSWYRQDPGLGLRQIYYSMNVEVTDKGDVPEGYKVSRKEKRNFPLILESPSPNQTSLYFCASSLGDRESTVEKLFFGSGTQLSVL.

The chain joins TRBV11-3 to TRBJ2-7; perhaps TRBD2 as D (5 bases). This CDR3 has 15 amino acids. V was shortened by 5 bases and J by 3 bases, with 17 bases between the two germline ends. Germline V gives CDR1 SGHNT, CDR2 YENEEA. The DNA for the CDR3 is TGTGCCAGCAGCCACGAGGGCTACAAAGACTACGAGCAGTACTTC. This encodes CASSHEGYKDYEQYF.

CDR3 DNA: TGTGCCAGCAGTTACCCTGATCGACTGAACTCTGGGGCCAACGTCCTGACTTTC. This gives the protein CASSYPDRLNSGANVLTF. The chain has TRBV6-2 or TRBV6-3 and TRBJ2-6; D is unclear. Germline loops: CDR1 MNHEY, CDR2 SVGEGT. The ends were cut back, 2 bases at V and 0 bases at J, with 14 bases in the middle. The CDR3 runs 18 residues.

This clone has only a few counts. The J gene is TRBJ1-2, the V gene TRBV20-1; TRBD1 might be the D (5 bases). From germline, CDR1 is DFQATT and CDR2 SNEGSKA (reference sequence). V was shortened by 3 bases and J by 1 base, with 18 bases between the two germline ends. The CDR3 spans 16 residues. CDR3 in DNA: TGCAGTGCTAGTTCTTTAGTTACAGGAGATAACTATGGCTACACCTTC. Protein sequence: CSASSLVTGDNYGYTF.

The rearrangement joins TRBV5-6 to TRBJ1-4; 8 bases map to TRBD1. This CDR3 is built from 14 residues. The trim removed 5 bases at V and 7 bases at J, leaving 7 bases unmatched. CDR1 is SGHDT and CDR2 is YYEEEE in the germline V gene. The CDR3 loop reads CASSFQGAGEKLFF. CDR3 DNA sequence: TGTGCCAGCAGTTTCCAGGGGGCTGGTGAAAAACTGTTTTTT.

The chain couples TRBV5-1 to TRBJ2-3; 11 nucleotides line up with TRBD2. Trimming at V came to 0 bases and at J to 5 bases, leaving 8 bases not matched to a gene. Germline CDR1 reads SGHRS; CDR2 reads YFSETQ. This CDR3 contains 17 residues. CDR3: CASSLAPLAGVGDTQYF. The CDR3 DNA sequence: TGCGCCAGCAGCTTGGCCCCACTAGCGGGAGTGGGAGATACGCAGTATTTT.

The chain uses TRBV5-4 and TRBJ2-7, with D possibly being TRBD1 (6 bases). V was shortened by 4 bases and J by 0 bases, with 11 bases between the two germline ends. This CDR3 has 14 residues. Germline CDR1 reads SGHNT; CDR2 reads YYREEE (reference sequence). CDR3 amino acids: CASSPRGGSYEQYF. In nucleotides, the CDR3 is TGTGCCAGCAGCCCCCGAGGGGGCTCCTACGAGCAGTACTTC.

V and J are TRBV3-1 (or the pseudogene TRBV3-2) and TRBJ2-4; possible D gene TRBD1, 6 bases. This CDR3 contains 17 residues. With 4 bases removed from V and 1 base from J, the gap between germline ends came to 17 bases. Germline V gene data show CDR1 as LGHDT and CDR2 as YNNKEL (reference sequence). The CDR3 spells CASSRRTALRAKNIQYF. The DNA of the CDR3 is TGTGCCAGCAGCCGACGGACAGCACTCCGTGCCAAAAACATTCAGTACTTC.

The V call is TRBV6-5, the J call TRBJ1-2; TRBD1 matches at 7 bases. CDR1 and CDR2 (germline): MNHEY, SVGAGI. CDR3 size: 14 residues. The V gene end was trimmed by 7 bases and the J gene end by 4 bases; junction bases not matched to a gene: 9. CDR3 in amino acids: CASKKDREGYGYTF. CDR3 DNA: TGTGCCAGCAAGAAAGACAGGGAAGGCTATGGCTACACCTTC.

The CDR3 DNA is TGTGCCAGCAGCTTGGGGTTCACCGGGGAGCTGTTTTTT. Protein: CASSLGFTGELFF. The V call is TRBV5-6, the J call TRBJ2-2, with D unclear. Trimming left V 0 bases short and J 4 bases short, with 4 bases between. This CDR3 spans 13 amino acids. Germline V gene sequence: CDR1 SGHDT, CDR2 YYEEEE.

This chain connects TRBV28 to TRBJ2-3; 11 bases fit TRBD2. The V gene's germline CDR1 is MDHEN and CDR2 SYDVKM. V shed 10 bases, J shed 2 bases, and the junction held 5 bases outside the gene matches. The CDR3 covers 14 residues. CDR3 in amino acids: CATGTSGYTDTQYF. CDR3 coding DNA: TGTGCCACAGGGACTAGCGGATACACAGATACGCAGTATTTT.

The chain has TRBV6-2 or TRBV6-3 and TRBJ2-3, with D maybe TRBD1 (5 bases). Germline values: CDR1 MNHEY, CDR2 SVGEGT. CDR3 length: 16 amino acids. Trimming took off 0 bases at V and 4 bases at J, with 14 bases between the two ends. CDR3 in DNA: TGTGCCAGCAGTTACTCGTCCAGGGAAAGGGCAGATACGCAGTATTTT. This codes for CASSYSSRERADTQYF.

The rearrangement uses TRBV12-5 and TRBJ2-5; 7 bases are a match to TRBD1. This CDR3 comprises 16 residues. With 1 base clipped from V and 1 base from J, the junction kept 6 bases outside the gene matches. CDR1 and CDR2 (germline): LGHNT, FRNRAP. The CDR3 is CASGLDRQGPQETQYF. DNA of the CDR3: TGTGCTAGTGGTTTGGACCGACAGGGCCCCCAAGAGACCCAGTACTTC.

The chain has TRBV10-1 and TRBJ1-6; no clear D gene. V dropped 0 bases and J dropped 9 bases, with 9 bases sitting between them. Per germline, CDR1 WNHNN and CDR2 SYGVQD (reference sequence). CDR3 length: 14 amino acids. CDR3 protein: CASSESYSGSPLHF. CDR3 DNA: TGCGCCAGCAGTGAGTCTTATAGTGGTTCACCCCTCCACTTT.

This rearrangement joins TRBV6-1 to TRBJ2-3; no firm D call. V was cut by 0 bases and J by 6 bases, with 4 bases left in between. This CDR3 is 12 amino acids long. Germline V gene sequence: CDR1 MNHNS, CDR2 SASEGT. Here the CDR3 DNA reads TGTGCCAGCAGTGAAGCCAGGGATACGCAGTATTTT. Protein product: CASSEARDTQYF.

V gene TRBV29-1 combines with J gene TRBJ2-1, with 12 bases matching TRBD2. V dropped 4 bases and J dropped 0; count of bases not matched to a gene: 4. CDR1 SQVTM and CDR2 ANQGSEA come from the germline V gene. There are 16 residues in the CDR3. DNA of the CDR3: TGCAGCGTTGTCCCGACTAGCGGGAGCTCCTACAATGAGCAGTTCTTC. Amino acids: CSVVPTSGSSYNEQFF.

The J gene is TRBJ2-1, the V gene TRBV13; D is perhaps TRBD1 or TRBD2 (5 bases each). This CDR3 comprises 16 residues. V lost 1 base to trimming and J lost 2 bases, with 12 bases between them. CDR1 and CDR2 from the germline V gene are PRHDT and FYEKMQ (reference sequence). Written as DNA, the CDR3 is TGTGCCAGCAGCTTAGTCGACGGGACCCCCTACAATGAGCAGTTCTTC. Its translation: CASSLVDGTPYNEQFF.

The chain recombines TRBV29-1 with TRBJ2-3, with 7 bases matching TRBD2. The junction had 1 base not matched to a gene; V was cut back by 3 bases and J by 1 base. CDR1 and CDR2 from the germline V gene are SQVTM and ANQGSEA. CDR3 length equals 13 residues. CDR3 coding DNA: TGCAGCGTTGATGCGGGGGGCACAGATACGCAGTATTTT. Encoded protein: CSVDAGGTDTQYF.

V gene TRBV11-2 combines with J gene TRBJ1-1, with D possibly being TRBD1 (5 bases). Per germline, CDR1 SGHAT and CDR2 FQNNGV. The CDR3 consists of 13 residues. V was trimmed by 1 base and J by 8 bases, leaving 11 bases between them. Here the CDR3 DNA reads TGTGCCAGCAGCTTAGCTCAGGGCCAGGAAGCTTTCTTT. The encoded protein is CASSLAQGQEAFF.

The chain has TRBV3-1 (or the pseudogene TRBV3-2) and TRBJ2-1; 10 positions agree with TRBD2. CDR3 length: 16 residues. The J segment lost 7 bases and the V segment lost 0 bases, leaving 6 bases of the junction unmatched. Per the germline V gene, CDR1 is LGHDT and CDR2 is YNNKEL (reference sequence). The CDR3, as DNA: TGTGCCAGCAGCCAAGACCCAGCGGGAGGGTCGAATGAGCAGTTCTTC. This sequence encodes CASSQDPAGGSNEQFF.